This TCR beta chain was observed in a study of cytomegalovirus exposure and HLA in healthy donors. Broader study findings: As a later analysis revealed, the rate of TCR association differed by HLA locus, with DRB1 most and HLA-C fewest. In vitro checks showed that a few CMV-associated chains really do target CMV antigens.

Regarding this clone: The antigen remains unidentified.

PCR involved 60 Vbeta and 13 Jbeta primers. TCRdb's copy holds only in-frame clones and misses some; the assay was immunoSEQ multiplex PCR. The table lists about 110,000 clones, roughly 80% of them singletons. The CDR3 contains 16 residues. Germline V gives CDR1 MNHNY, CDR2 SVGAGI (reference sequence). The gene calls are TRBV6-6 and TRBJ2-5, with 8 bases aligning to TRBD2. The J call may be wrong; the DNA end is better matched by TRBJ2-7. The sequencing input was PBMCs. The TCR comes from a man aged 40-55 years in good health and CMV-seronegative. Written as DNA, the CDR3 is TGTGCCAGCAGTTATTGGAGCGGGGGCCTGGATTACGAGCAGTACTTC. Residues: CASSYWSGGLDYEQYF.